This record looks at one TCR beta chain sequence and its context. The data originate from a study of blood T cell repertoires in COVID-19. Study-wide context: From the United States, Italy and Spain came samples of acute and convalescent COVID-19. Sources were T cells, B-cell-depleted T cells, or PBMCs; the material itself was cDNA or gDNA.

In the original processing: How many nucleated cells were present was estimated from reference gene primer amplification. Sequenced by immunoSEQ multiplex PCR; TCRdb stores in-frame clones only, minus some. Clone size and the V and J calls come from that table; the DNA yielded D and trimming. The profile covers over 70,000 clones, with 90% appearing a single time and around 4.5% taken by the ten largest. The CDR3 is made up of 13 amino acids. The germline V gene has CDR1 SQVTM and CDR2 ANQGSEA. V trimming: 7 bases; J trimming: 7 bases; junction bases outside the gene matches: 8. This TCR was recovered from a woman older than 75 with active or convalescent COVID-19. Sequencing input: peripheral blood. V usage is TRBV29-1 and J usage is TRBJ2-3; 10 nucleotides match TRBD1. The CDR3 spells CSARTGGRNTQYF. CDR3 nucleotides: TGCAGCGCCAGGACAGGGGGAAGAAATACGCAGTATTTT.